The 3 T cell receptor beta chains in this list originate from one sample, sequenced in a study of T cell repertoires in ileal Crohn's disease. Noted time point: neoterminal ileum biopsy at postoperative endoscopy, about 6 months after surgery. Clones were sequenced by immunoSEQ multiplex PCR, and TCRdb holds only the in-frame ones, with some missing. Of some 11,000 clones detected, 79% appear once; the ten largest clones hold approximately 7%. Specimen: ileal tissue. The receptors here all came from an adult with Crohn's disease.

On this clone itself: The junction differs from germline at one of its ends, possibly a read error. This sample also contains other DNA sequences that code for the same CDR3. The CDR3 region is CASSEALWNGQTRSRTDTQYF. CDR3 nucleotides: TGTGCCAGCAGTGAAGCGCTCTGGAATGGGCAAACTAGATCCCGCACAGACACGCAGTATTTT. J is TRBJ2-3 and V is TRBV2, with a possible D match to TRBD2 (5 bases). CDR1 is SNHLY and CDR2 is FYNNEI in the germline V gene. This CDR3 is built from 21 residues.

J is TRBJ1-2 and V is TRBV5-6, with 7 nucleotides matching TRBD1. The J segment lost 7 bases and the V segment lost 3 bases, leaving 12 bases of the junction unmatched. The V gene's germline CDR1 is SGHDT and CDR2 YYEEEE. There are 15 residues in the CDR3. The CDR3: CASSSRQGAVGGYTF. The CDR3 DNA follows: TGTGCCAGCAGCTCCCGACAGGGAGCGGTGGGTGGCTACACCTTC.

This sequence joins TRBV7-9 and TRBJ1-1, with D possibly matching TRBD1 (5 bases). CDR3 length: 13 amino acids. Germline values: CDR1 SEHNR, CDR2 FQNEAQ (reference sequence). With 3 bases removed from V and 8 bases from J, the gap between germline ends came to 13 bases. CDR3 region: CASSFSQELEAFF. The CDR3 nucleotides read TGTGCCAGCAGCTTCTCACAGGAGCTCGAAGCTTTCTTT.